Shown below are 26 T cell receptor beta chains from a single sample sequenced in a study of beta chain features in type 1 diabetes. Of the isolated RNA, all was reverse transcribed, and so the sequenced material was expressed TCRB transcripts. Repertoires were generated with immunoSEQ multiplex PCR, while TCRdb's copy carries only in-frame clones and drops some. The repertoire holds some 240,000 clones, under 20% seen once, with 0.065% to 0.095% in the top ten. Study outcomes and limitations: Shorter TCRB CDR3s, moderately but significantly so, were found in Type 1 diabetes patients in all four CD4+ subsets.

The antigens for these receptors are not known. The sequenced sample was naive CD4+ T cells from blood. These receptors were obtained from a man in his thirties or forties with type 1 diabetes.

The chain has TRBV30 and TRBJ1-1; D might be TRBD1 (5 bases). Germline V lookup: CDR1 GTSNPN, CDR2 SVGIG (reference sequence). Trimming cost V 8 bases and J 1 base, with 8 bases left between them. This CDR3 region has 11 residues. Written as DNA, the CDR3 is TGTGCCACCCAGGGGAACACTGAAGCTTTCTTT. Translated, it gives CATQGNTEAFF.

CDR3 region: CASSIRTGRQQPQHF. The CDR3 nucleotides read TGTGCCAGTAGTATACGAACAGGGAGGCAGCAGCCCCAGCATTTT. V usage is TRBV19 and J usage is TRBJ1-5; a possible D gene is TRBD1 (6 bases). The ends were cut back, 2 bases at V and 7 bases at J, with 15 bases in the middle. The CDR3 extends over 15 amino acids. Germline V gene lookup returns CDR1 LNHDA and CDR2 SQIVND (reference sequence).

The V and J genes are TRBV30 and TRBJ1-3; D gene ambiguous. There are 14 residues in the CDR3. Germline values: CDR1 GTSNPN, CDR2 SVGIG (reference sequence). Trimming stripped 4 bases from V and 3 bases from J, with 13 bases between. For the CDR3, the DNA is TGTGCCTGGACGCGGAGGGTTGGTGGAAACACCATATATTTT. Encoded protein: CAWTRRVGGNTIYF.

This clone was observed a few times. The chain combines TRBV19 with TRBJ1-5; weak D call: TRBD1 (5 bases). The CDR3 totals 13 residues. Germline V gene sequence: CDR1 LNHDA, CDR2 SQIVND (reference sequence). The V and J ends lost 3 bases and 4 bases respectively, with 7 bases between them. The CDR3 protein is CASSMTANQPQHF. DNA of the CDR3: TGTGCCAGTAGTATGACAGCTAATCAGCCCCAGCATTTT.

This clone was picked up a small number of times. This chain uses TRBV4-3 with TRBJ2-4; TRBD1 agrees at 9 bases. The CDR3 covers 16 residues. V lost 0 bases, J lost 7 bases, and 7 bases stayed unmatched. Germline-derived CDR1 and CDR2 are LGHNA and YSLEER. The CDR3 reads CASSQEGDRAGNIQYF. The CDR3 DNA follows: TGCGCCAGCAGCCAAGAGGGGGACAGGGCAGGGAACATTCAGTACTTC.

The V and J genes are TRBV10-3 and TRBJ2-3; D call uncertain. Looked up from germline, CDR1 is ENHRY and CDR2 is SYGVKD. The V and J ends lost 0 bases and 6 bases respectively, with 10 bases between them. The length of the CDR3 is 14 residues. The CDR3 sequence is CAISESELADTQYF. The DNA of the CDR3 is TGTGCCATCAGTGAGTCGGAGCTTGCGGATACGCAGTATTTT.

On this clone: A read error may account for a junction end that differs from germline. The V gene is TRBV30, the J gene TRBJ2-7; D is unclear. The CDR3 totals 11 residues. Germline V CDR1 and CDR2: GTSNPN, SVGIG (reference sequence). CDR3 DNA: TGTGCCTGGAGTGTAGAAGGGAAAAGTTTCTTC. This encodes CAWSVEGKSFF.

The chain combines TRBV29-1 with TRBJ2-1, with 15 bases that match TRBD2. Germline V lookup: CDR1 SQVTM, CDR2 ANQGSEA. The V gene end was trimmed by 6 bases and the J gene end by 0 bases; junction bases not matched to a gene: 6. The CDR3 length is 17 residues. The CDR3 DNA sequence: TGCAGCGTCGGGACTAGCGGGAGGAGGGCCTCCTACAATGAGCAGTTCTTC. Translated, it gives CSVGTSGRRASYNEQFF.

The chain joins TRBV28 to TRBJ2-5; the D gene could be TRBD1 or TRBD2 (6 bases each). V lost 3 bases to trimming and J lost 5 bases, with 13 bases between them. This CDR3 region has 14 residues. Germline V gene lookup returns CDR1 MDHEN and CDR2 SYDVKM. CDR3: CASSFGGRGETQYF. The CDR3 nucleotides are TGTGCCAGCAGTTTTGGGGGGCGCGGGGAGACCCAGTACTTC.

This clone has just a few counts. V gene TRBV2 combines with J gene TRBJ2-3; 7 nucleotides align to TRBD1. The CDR3 is made up of 16 amino acids. Germline V gene data show CDR1 as SNHLY and CDR2 as FYNNEI. The trim removed 6 bases at V and 7 bases at J, leaving 16 bases unmatched. CDR3 sequence reads: CASRHDRDESPNTQYF. DNA for the CDR3: TGTGCCAGCAGGCACGACAGGGATGAGTCGCCCAATACGCAGTATTTT.

This rearrangement joins TRBV29-1 to TRBJ1-1; D is uncertain. Trimming pared 7 bases from V and 1 base from J, leaving 7 bases between. This CDR3 is built from 11 residues. In germline, CDR1 is SQVTM, CDR2 ANQGSEA. CDR3 DNA sequence: TGCAGCGCTAGGCCGAACACTGAAGCTTTCTTT. Its protein product is CSARPNTEAFF.

This clone has only a few counts. The rearrangement uses TRBV30 and TRBJ2-7; TRBD1 aligns across 8 bases. After removal of 0 bases from V and 9 bases from J, the junction contained 13 bases not matched to a gene. The CDR3 loop spans 15 amino acids. The V gene's germline CDR1 is GTSNPN and CDR2 SVGIG (reference sequence). The CDR3 here is CAWSVQGTGPRGQYF. The CDR3 nucleotides read TGTGCCTGGAGTGTACAAGGGACAGGACCCAGAGGGCAGTACTTC.

The DNA for the CDR3 is TGTGCCAGCAGCCCCAGGGAGGGGCAAGAGACCCAGTACTTC. Its translation: CASSPREGQETQYF. The chain carries TRBV2 and TRBJ2-5, with 7 bases matching TRBD2. In germline, CDR1 is SNHLY, CDR2 FYNNEI. J was trimmed by 2 bases and V by 6 bases; bases with no gene match: 6. This CDR3 is 14 amino acids long. Full variable domain (outside the CDR3, taken from reference TRBV2 and TRBJ2-5): EPEVTQTPSHQVTQMGQEVILRCVPISNHLYFYWYRQILGQKVEFLVSFYNNEISEKSEIFDDQFSVERPDGSNFTLKIRSTKLEDSAMYFCASSPREGQETQYFGPGTRLLVL.

The chain uses TRBV7-2 and TRBJ2-7; the D is unclear. Germline assignment: CDR1 SGHTA and CDR2 FQGNSA. Trimming pared 1 base from V and 3 bases from J, leaving 7 bases between. CDR3 length equals 13 residues. The CDR3 coding sequence is TGTGCCAGCAGCTTAGAACAGTTCTACGAGCAGTACTTC. Amino acid sequence: CASSLEQFYEQYF.

This clone was seen a handful of times. This chain joins TRBV7-2 and TRBJ2-7, with D unclear. CDR1 and CDR2 (germline): SGHTA, FQGNSA. Trimming took 5 bases from V and 2 from J, leaving 13 bases between them. The CDR3 consists of 14 residues. The CDR3 bases are TGTGCCAGCAGCCTCGACGGAAACACCTACGAGCAGTACTTC. Protein: CASSLDGNTYEQYF.

The V and J genes are TRBV16 and TRBJ2-7; 7 bases map to TRBD2. Germline values: CDR1 KGHSY, CDR2 FQNENV. This CDR3 has 14 residues. With V trimmed by 2 bases and J by 7 bases, 8 bases remained unmatched. The DNA of the CDR3 is TGTGCCAGCAGCCAACCGACTAGCCCGGGGGAGCAGTACTTC. Its protein product is CASSQPTSPGEQYF. The entire variable domain, with the rest obtained from reference TRBV16 and TRBJ2-7, is as follows: GEEVAQTPKHLVRGEGQKAKLYCAPIKGHSYVFWYQQVLKNEFKFLISFQNENVFDETGMPKERFSAKCLPNSPCSLEIQATKLEDSAVYFCASSQPTSPGEQYFGPGTRLTVT.

This clone appeared a few times. Other DNA sequences of this sample code for an identical CDR3. This chain's CDR3 is CATSRATDTQYF. CDR3 DNA sequence: TGTGCCACCAGCAGAGCTACAGATACGCAGTATTTT. This sequence joins TRBV15 and TRBJ2-3; the D is unclear. This CDR3 has 12 amino acids. V shed 1 base and J shed 3 bases, with 2 bases lying between them. Germline-derived CDR1 and CDR2 are LNHNV and YYDKDF (reference sequence). Supplemented by reference TRBV15 and TRBJ2-3, the full variable domain reads DAMVIQNPRYQVTQFGKPVTLSCSQTLNHNVMYWYQQKSSQAPKLLFHYYDKDFNNEADTPDNFQSRRPNTSFCFLDIRSPGLGDTAMYLCATSRATDTQYFGPGTRLTVL.

This sequence joins TRBV30 and TRBJ2-2; no firm D call. Trimming removed 5 bases from V and 1 base from J, with 11 bases in between. Germline V gene data show CDR1 as GTSNPN and CDR2 as SVGIG (reference sequence). The CDR3 totals 14 residues. CDR3: CAWHRTMNTGELFF. CDR3 DNA sequence: TGTGCCTGGCATCGAACAATGAACACCGGGGAGCTGTTTTTT.

V is TRBV7-6 and J is TRBJ2-7; the D gene could be TRBD1 or TRBD2 (5 bases each). There are 14 residues in the CDR3. Germline V CDR1 and CDR2: SGHVS, FNYEAQ. Trimming shortened V by 3 bases and J by 2 bases, and 11 bases separated the two germline ends. The CDR3 loop reads CASSFPLGAYEQYF. The CDR3 DNA is TGTGCCAGCAGCTTCCCCTTGGGGGCCTACGAGCAGTACTTC.

This clone has only a few counts. The rearrangement links TRBV7-2 to TRBJ2-7; D remains ambiguous. Germline-derived CDR1 and CDR2 are SGHTA and FQGNSA. V was trimmed by 9 bases and J by 2 bases, leaving 11 bases between them. There are 12 residues in the CDR3. The CDR3 DNA follows: TGTGCCAGTGGGCCGGATGCCTACGAGCAGTACTTC. This translates into CASGPDAYEQYF.

This clone was counted a few times. This chain uses TRBV9 with TRBJ2-2; weak D call: TRBD1 (5 bases). This CDR3 is 15 amino acids long. Deletions cut 4 bases from V and 7 bases from J, with 17 bases between. CDR1 is SGDLS and CDR2 is YYNGEE in the germline V gene. The CDR3 region has the DNA TGTGCCAGCAGCATCCGACAGAGCATCGACGGGGAGCTGTTTTTT. Protein product: CASSIRQSIDGELFF. The whole variable domain, filled in from reference TRBV9 and TRBJ2-2, reads DSGVTQTPKHLITATGQRVTLRCSPRSGDLSVYWYQQSLDQGLQFLIQYYNGEERAKGNILERFSAQQFPDLHSELNLSSLELGDSALYFCASSIRQSIDGELFFGEGSRLTVL.

V and J are TRBV15 and TRBJ1-4; D may be TRBD1 (6 bases). Trimming pared 8 bases from V and 6 bases from J, leaving 13 bases between. The CDR3 contains 13 residues. The germline CDR1 and CDR2 sequences are LNHNV and YYDKDF (reference sequence). CDR3 DNA sequence: TGTGCCACCCAATGGGGGCGGGATGAAAAACTGTTTTTT. Translating it yields CATQWGRDEKLFF.

V is TRBV19 and J is TRBJ2-7; 7 nucleotides match TRBD1. Losses at the gene ends were 4 bases for V and 4 bases for J; bases not matched to a gene: 10. The germline gives CDR1 LNHDA, CDR2 SQIVND (reference sequence). This CDR3 contains 15 residues. In DNA, the CDR3 is TGTGCCAGTAGTAAATATTACAGGGGATCGTACGAGCAGTACTTC. Translating gives CASSKYYRGSYEQYF.

This clone has only a few counts. The chain combines TRBV30 with TRBJ1-1; weak D call: TRBD1 (6 bases). CDR1 is GTSNPN and CDR2 is SVGIG in the germline V gene (reference sequence). V gave up 2 bases and J gave up 11 bases, with 12 bases separating them. The CDR3 extends over 11 amino acids. The CDR3 nucleotides read TGTGCCTGGAGTCCAACAGGGTTGGCTTTCTTT. Protein product: CAWSPTGLAFF.

The chain uses TRBV5-1 and TRBJ2-5; no reliable D call. The CDR3 spans 14 residues. Germline V lookup: CDR1 SGHRS, CDR2 YFSETQ. V lost 1 base and J 4 bases, leaving 11 bases between the germline ends. In nucleotides, the CDR3 is TGCGCCAGCAGCTTGACAGTGTTAGGAGAGACCCAGTACTTC. Its translation is CASSLTVLGETQYF.

This clone was detected only a few times. The genes are TRBV29-1 and TRBJ1-3; D unresolved. The CDR3 has 14 amino acids. With 4 bases removed from V and 2 bases from J, the gap between germline ends came to 12 bases. Germline V gives CDR1 SQVTM, CDR2 ANQGSEA. CDR3 sequence reads: CSVVEIGAGNTIYF. As DNA, the CDR3 is TGCAGCGTTGTTGAGATTGGGGCTGGAAACACCATATATTTT.